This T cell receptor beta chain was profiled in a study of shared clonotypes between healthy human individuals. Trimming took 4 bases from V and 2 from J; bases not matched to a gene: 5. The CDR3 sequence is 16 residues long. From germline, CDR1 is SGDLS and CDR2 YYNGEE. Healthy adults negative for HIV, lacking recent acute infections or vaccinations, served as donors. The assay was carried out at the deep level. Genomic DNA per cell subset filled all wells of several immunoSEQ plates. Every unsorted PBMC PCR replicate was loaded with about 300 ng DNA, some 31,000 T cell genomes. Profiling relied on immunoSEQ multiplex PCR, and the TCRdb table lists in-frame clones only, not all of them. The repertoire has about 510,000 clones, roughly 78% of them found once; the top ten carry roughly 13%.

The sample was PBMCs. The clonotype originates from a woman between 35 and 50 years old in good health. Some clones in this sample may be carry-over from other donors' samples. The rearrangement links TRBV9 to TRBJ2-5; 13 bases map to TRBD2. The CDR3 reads CASSTQLAGGQETQYF. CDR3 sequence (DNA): TGTGCCAGCAGCACCCAACTAGCGGGAGGGCAAGAGACCCAGTACTTC.